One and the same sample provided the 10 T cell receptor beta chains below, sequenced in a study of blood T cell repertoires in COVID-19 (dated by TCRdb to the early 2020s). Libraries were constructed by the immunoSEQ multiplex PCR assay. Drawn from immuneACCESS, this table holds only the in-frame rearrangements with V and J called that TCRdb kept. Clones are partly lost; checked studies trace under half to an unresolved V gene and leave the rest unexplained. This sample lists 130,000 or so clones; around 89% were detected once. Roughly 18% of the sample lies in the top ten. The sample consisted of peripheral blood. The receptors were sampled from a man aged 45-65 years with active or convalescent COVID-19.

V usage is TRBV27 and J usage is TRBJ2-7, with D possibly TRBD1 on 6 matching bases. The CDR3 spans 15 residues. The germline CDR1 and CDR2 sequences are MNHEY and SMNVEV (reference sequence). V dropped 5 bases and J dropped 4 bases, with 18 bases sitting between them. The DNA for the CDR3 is TGTGCCAGCAGTCCGTTGGGGGCAGGGGTTTACGAGCAGTACTTC. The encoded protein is CASSPLGAGVYEQYF.

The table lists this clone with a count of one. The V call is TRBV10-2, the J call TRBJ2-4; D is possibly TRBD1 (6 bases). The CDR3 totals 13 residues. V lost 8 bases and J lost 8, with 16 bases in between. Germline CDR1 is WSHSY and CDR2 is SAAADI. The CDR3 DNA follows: TGCGCCAGCTCGAGGCAGGGGTTCGACATTCAGTACTTC. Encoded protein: CASSRQGFDIQYF.

The CDR3 protein is CASSVKDRVRQPQHF. CDR3 sequence (DNA): TGTGCCAGCAGCGTAAAAGACAGGGTTCGTCAGCCCCAGCATTTT. V usage is TRBV11-3 and J usage is TRBJ1-5, with 7 bases that match TRBD1. The CDR3 has 15 amino acids. The V segment lost 5 bases and the J segment 6 bases; nucleotides outside the gene matches: 10. Germline-derived CDR1 and CDR2 are SGHNT and YENEEA.

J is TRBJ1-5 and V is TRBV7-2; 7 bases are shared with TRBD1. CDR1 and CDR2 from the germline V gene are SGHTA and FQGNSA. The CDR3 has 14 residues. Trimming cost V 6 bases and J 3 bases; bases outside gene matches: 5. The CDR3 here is CASRWTGPNQPQHF. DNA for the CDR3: TGTGCCAGCAGGTGGACAGGACCCAATCAGCCCCAGCATTTT.

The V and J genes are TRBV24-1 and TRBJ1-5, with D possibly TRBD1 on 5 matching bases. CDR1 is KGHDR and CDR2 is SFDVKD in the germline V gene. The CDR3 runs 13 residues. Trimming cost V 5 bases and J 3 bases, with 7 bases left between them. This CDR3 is CATSADNNQPQHF. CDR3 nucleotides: TGTGCCACCAGTGCGGACAACAATCAGCCCCAGCATTTT.

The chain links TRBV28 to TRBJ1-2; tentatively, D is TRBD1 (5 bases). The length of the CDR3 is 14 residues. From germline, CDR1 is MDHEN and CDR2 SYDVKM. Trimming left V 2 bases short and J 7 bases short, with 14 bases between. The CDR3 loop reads CASSLRGRVGGYTF. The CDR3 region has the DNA TGTGCCAGCAGTTTAAGGGGCAGGGTGGGTGGCTACACCTTC.

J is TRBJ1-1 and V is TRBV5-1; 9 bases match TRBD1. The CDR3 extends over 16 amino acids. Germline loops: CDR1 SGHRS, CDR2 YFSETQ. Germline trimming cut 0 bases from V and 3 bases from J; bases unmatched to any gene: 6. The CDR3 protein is CASSLAQGAVDTEAFF. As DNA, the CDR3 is TGCGCCAGCAGCTTGGCACAGGGGGCGGTTGACACTGAAGCTTTCTTT.

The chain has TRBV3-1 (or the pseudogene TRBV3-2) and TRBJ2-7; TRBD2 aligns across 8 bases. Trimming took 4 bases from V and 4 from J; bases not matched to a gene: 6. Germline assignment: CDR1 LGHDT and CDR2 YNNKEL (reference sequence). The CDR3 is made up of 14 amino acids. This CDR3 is CASSPPGLDYEQYF. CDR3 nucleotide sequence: TGTGCCAGCAGCCCTCCGGGACTAGATTACGAGCAGTACTTC.

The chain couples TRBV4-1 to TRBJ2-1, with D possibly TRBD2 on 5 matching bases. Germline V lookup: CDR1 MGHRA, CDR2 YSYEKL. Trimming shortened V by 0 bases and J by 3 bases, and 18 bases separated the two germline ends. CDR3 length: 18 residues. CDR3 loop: CASSQEPFLPSRYNEQFF. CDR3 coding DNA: TGCGCCAGCAGCCAAGAACCGTTTCTCCCTAGCCGCTACAATGAGCAGTTCTTC.

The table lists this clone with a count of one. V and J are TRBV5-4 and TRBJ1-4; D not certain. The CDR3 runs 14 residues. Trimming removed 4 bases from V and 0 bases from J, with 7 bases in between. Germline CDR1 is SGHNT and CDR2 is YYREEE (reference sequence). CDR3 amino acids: CASSPNPTNEKLFF. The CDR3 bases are TGTGCCAGCAGCCCTAACCCAACTAATGAAAAACTGTTTTTT. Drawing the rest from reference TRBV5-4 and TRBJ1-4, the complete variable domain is ETGVTQSPTHLIKTRGQQVTLRCSSQSGHNTVSWYQQALGQGPQFIFQYYREEENGRGNFPPRFSGLQFPNYSSELNVNALELDDSALYLCASSPNPTNEKLFFGSGTQLSVL.